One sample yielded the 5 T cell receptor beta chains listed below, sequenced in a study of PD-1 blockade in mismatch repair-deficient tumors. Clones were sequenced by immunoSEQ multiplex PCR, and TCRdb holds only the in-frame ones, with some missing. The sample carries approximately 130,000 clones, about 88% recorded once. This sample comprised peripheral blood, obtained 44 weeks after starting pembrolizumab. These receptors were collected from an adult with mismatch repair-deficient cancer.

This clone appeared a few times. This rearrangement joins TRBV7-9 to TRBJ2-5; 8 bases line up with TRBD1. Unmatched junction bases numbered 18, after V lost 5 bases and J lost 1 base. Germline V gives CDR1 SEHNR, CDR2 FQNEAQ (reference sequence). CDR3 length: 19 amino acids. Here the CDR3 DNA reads TGTGCCAGCAGCGCGTTAGTTTCGAGATCTGGACAGGGCCAAGAGACCCAGTACTTC. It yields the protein CASSALVSRSGQGQETQYF.

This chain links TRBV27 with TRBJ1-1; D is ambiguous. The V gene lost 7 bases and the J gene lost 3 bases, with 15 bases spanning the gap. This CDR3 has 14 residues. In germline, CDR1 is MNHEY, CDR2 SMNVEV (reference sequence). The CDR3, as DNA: TGTGCCAGCACCCCCTCAGGACGCCACACTGAAGCTTTCTTT. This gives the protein CASTPSGRHTEAFF.

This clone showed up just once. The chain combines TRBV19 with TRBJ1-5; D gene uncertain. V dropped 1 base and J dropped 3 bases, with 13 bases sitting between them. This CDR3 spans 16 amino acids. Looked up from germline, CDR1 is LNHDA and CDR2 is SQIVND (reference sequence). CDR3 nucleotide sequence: TGTGCCAGTAGTATAGGAGGCGGGAGTCCCAATCAGCCCCAGCATTTT. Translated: CASSIGGGSPNQPQHF.

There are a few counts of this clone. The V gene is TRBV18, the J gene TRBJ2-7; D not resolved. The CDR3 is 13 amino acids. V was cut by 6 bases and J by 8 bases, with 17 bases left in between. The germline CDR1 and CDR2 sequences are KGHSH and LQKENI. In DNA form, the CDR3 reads TGTGCCAGCTCTCCCGATAGAGCCCTAAAGCAGTACTTC. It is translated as CASSPDRALKQYF.

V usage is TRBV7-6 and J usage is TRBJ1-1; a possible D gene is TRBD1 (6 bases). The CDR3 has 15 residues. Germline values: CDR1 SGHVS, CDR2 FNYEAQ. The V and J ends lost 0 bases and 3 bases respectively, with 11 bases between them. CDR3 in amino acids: CASSLAGGQYTEAFF. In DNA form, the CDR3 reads TGTGCCAGCAGCTTAGCGGGGGGGCAGTACACTGAAGCTTTCTTT. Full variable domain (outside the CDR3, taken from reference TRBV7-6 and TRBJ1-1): GAGVSQSPRYKVTKRGQDVALRCDPISGHVSLYWYRQALGQGPEFLTYFNYEAQQDKSGLPNDRFSAERPEGSISTLTIQRTEQRDSAMYRCASSLAGGQYTEAFFGQGTRLTVV.